This T cell receptor beta chain was sequenced for a study of shared clonotypes between healthy human individuals. Study-level background: CD4 naive and CD4 memory each took three plates per donor, while CD8 naive took two and CD8 memory one. Whole-study results and caveats: Among non-shared clonotypes, generation probabilities were lower than among those shared by all four donors. It was observed that approximately 5% of naive CD4 clonotypes were shared across four donors. Researchers sampled only blood; tissue repertoires likely differ.

Sequenced by immunoSEQ multiplex PCR; TCRdb stores in-frame clones only, minus some. The sample holds fewer than 3 million clones; 85% to 95% are singletons and the top ten take about 0.36%. The CDR3 extends over 16 amino acids. The V segment lost 0 bases and the J segment 2 bases; nucleotides outside the gene matches: 4. Looked up from germline, CDR1 is SGHRS and CDR2 is YFSETQ. In this sample, this clone turned up once. Its specificity is unknown. Within the sample, other DNA sequences also encode this same CDR3. Input material: naive CD4+ T cells from PBMCs. Stated subset: CD45RA+ positively selected. The sequence came from a man between 18 and 35 years old in good health. Some clones in this sample may be carry-over from other donors' samples. This chain links TRBV5-1 with TRBJ2-2, with TRBD2 matching 7 bases. The CDR3 nucleotides read TGCGCCAGCAGCTTGGTGGCTAGCGGAAACACCGGGGAGCTGTTTTTT. This gives the protein CASSLVASGNTGELFF.